The next 24 T cell receptor beta chains were all read from a single sample in a study of T cells in Graves' hyperthyroidism and ophthalmopathy (dated by TCRdb to about 2019). Libraries were prepared through multiplex PCR. Sequencing instrument: Illumina HiSeq 2000. Amplification of TCR beta CDR3 regions was carried out from RNA transcripts. For the first round of RT-PCR on the TCR CDR3, the HTBI primer set was used together with the Qiagen OneStep RT-PCR kit. The public reads were reprocessed in TCRdb via fastp at Q25 and MiXCR, keeping in-frame beta chains. Each record represents a unique CDR3 protein, reported with the most common genes and DNA among its rows. In all, the sample holds hundreds of thousands of distinct CDR3 sequences, and 20% of those were seen once. The ten largest clones add up to over 45% of the sample. Sequencing was carried out using blood. The receptors here all came from a man in his forties or fifties with Graves' ophthalmopathy.

This clonotype came up once. The chain employs TRBV20-1 and TRBJ2-1, with 8 bases matching TRBD2. The ends lost 2 bases at V and 10 bases at J; junction bases unmatched: 10. This CDR3 contains 14 residues. Germline V gives CDR1 DFQATT, CDR2 SNEGSKA (reference sequence). The CDR3 sequence: CSARLIGGALEQFF. CDR3 nucleotide sequence: TGCAGTGCTAGATTAATCGGGGGGGCTTTGGAGCAGTTCTTC.

The V call is TRBV30, the J call TRBJ2-2; possible D gene TRBD2, 6 bases. V was shortened by 0 bases and J by 5 bases, with 7 bases between the two germline ends. Germline V gene sequence: CDR1 GTSNPN, CDR2 SVGIG (reference sequence). The CDR3 consists of 13 residues. The CDR3 DNA is TGTGCCTGGAGTGTCGCGGGGACCGGGGAGCTGTTTTTT. This encodes CAWSVAGTGELFF.

The chain employs TRBV6-1 and TRBJ2-4; maybe TRBD1 (6 bases). The CDR3 covers 14 residues. Between the trimmed V and J ends, which lost 5 bases and 5 bases, there was a span of 13 bases. Germline-derived CDR1 and CDR2 are MNHNS and SASEGT. This chain's CDR3 is CASSSRGWENIQYF. The CDR3, as DNA: TGTGCCAGCAGTTCCAGGGGTTGGGAAAACATTCAGTACTTC.

This clonotype has a count of ten or more. This chain uses TRBV7-8 with TRBJ2-3; 12 bases are a match to TRBD2. This CDR3 region has 18 residues. The germline CDR1 and CDR2 sequences are SGHVS and FQNEAQ. Trimming cost V 5 bases and J 4 bases; bases outside gene matches: 13. The CDR3 loop is CASSLATSGGRRPDTQYF. The CDR3, as DNA: TGTGCCAGCAGCCTGGCGACTAGCGGGGGAAGGAGGCCAGATACGCAGTATTTT.

This clonotype showed up just a few times. The rearrangement uses TRBV5-1 and TRBJ2-1; perhaps TRBD2 as D (6 bases). V was shortened by 4 bases and J by 0 bases, with 17 bases between the two germline ends. This CDR3 spans 17 amino acids. CDR1 and CDR2 from the germline V gene are SGHRS and YFSETQ. DNA of the CDR3: TGCGCCAGCAGCCATTTTGGGGCGGGAAGCTCCTACAATGAGCAGTTCTTC. Its translation is CASSHFGAGSSYNEQFF.

This clonotype was seen many times. The V call is TRBV7-2, the J call TRBJ2-5; D is ambiguous. Trimming removed 1 base from V and 2 bases from J, with 8 bases in between. CDR1 and CDR2 (germline): SGHTA, FQGNSA. This CDR3 is built from 14 residues. CDR3 nucleotides: TGTGCCAGCAGCTTAGGGGTCCGACAAGAGACCCAGTACTTC. This translates into CASSLGVRQETQYF.

This clonotype was found a few times. CDR3 amino acids: CSAPPPPGQGVDEQFF. The CDR3 region has the DNA TGCAGTGCTCCTCCCCCGCCGGGACAGGGGGTAGATGAGCAGTTCTTC. V and J are TRBV20-1 and TRBJ2-1; the match to TRBD1 covers 11 bases. Losses at the gene ends were 5 bases for V and 8 bases for J; bases not matched to a gene: 14. CDR1 DFQATT and CDR2 SNEGSKA come from the germline V gene (reference sequence). There are 16 residues in the CDR3.

V usage is TRBV5-6 and J usage is TRBJ1-2, with D possibly matching TRBD1 (5 bases). Trimming left V 4 bases short and J 8 bases short, with 15 bases between. The CDR3 runs 13 residues. Germline V lookup: CDR1 SGHDT, CDR2 YYEEEE. As DNA, the CDR3 is TGTGCCAGCAGCCAGGGAGTTCGGGGCGGCTACACCTTC. The encoded protein is CASSQGVRGGYTF.

This clonotype was counted a few times. The V call is TRBV20-1, the J call TRBJ2-1; 12 bases fit TRBD2. Germline V gives CDR1 DFQATT, CDR2 SNEGSKA (reference sequence). This CDR3 has 16 residues. Trimming removed 4 bases from V and 8 bases from J; junction bases left unmatched: 12. CDR3 in DNA: TGCAGTGCTATCCCCTTCAGTTCTAGCGGGAGGGATGAGCAGTTCTTC. Protein sequence: CSAIPFSSSGRDEQFF.

The chain is built from TRBV7-3 and TRBJ2-5; 12 positions match TRBD2. After removal of 4 bases from V and 5 bases from J, the junction contained 5 bases not matched to a gene. Germline V gives CDR1 SGHTA, CDR2 FQGTGA. The length of the CDR3 is 15 residues. CDR3 sequence: CASSSSGGAYETQYF. The CDR3 bases are TGTGCCAGCAGCTCTAGCGGGGGGGCCTATGAGACCCAGTACTTC.

This chain links TRBV10-3 with TRBJ2-1, with 8 bases that match TRBD2. Germline-derived CDR1 and CDR2 are ENHRY and SYGVKD. The CDR3 is made up of 16 amino acids. V was pared by 3 bases and J by 1 base, with 5 bases of the junction left unmatched. CDR3 in amino acids: CAISEPGGNSYNEQFF. CDR3 nucleotides: TGTGCCATCAGTGAACCGGGGGGGAATTCCTACAATGAGCAGTTCTTC.

The table lists this clonotype with many counts. The rearrangement joins TRBV7-8 to TRBJ2-1, with no clear D. The CDR3 totals 15 residues. V was clipped by 1 base and J by 0 bases, with 7 bases between them. Germline CDR1 and CDR2: SGHVS and FQNEAQ. CDR3: CASSLGWGSYNEQFF. In DNA form, the CDR3 reads TGTGCCAGCAGCTTAGGTTGGGGCTCCTACAATGAGCAGTTCTTC.

This clonotype was seen many times. The chain employs TRBV15 and TRBJ2-1, with 10 positions matching TRBD2. In germline, CDR1 is LNHNV, CDR2 YYDKDF (reference sequence). The V segment lost 9 bases and the J segment 4 bases; nucleotides outside the gene matches: 21. CDR3 size: 19 residues. CDR3 sequence (DNA): TGTGCCACAAGGCCCTTAGGGGCGGCGACTAGCGGGTTATACAATGAGCAGTTCTTC. Translated, it gives CATRPLGAATSGLYNEQFF.

This clonotype turned up a few times. The rearrangement uses TRBV9 and TRBJ2-7; TRBD2 is a possible D gene (5 bases). Germline lookup yields CDR1 SGDLS and CDR2 YYNGEE. Trimming removed 4 bases from V and 3 bases from J, with 14 bases in between. The CDR3 consists of 14 residues. CDR3 DNA: TGTGCCAGCAGCCCCCGGCAGCGGAACTACGAGCAGTACTTC. Amino acid sequence: CASSPRQRNYEQYF.

This clonotype was counted ten times or more. The rearrangement joins TRBV11-2 to TRBJ2-2, with D perhaps TRBD1 (6 bases). V shed 4 bases and J shed 3 bases, with 12 bases lying between them. Looked up from germline, CDR1 is SGHAT and CDR2 is FQNNGV. The CDR3 is 15 residues long. CDR3 nucleotide sequence: TGTGCCAGCAGCTACAGGGATCGGGACACCGGGGAGCTGTTTTTT. Protein sequence: CASSYRDRDTGELFF. Full variable domain (outside the CDR3, taken from reference TRBV11-2 and TRBJ2-2): EAGVAQSPRYKIIEKRQSVAFWCNPISGHATLYWYQQILGQGPKLLIQFQNNGVVDDSQLPKDRFSAERLKGVDSTLKIQPAKLEDSAVYLCASSYRDRDTGELFFGEGSRLTVL.

Ten or more counts support this clonotype. The chain combines TRBV5-5 with TRBJ2-5, with TRBD1 matching over 7 bases. Germline CDR1 and CDR2: SGHKS and YYEKEE (reference sequence). This CDR3 is built from 16 residues. J lost 1 base, V lost 4 bases, and 10 bases had no gene match. CDR3 sequence (DNA): TGTGCCAGCAGCCGTTGGACCGGGACAGCCCAAGAGACCCAGTACTTC. Protein product: CASSRWTGTAQETQYF.

At least ten counts were recorded for this clonotype. The V gene is TRBV11-2, the J gene TRBJ2-1; 10 nucleotides align to TRBD2. Per germline, CDR1 SGHAT and CDR2 FQNNGV. The CDR3 totals 17 residues. The junction had 10 bases not matched to a gene; V was cut back by 3 bases and J by 5 bases. CDR3 in amino acids: CASSFRRSSGGNNEQFF. CDR3 DNA sequence: TGTGCCAGCAGCTTTCGTAGGTCTAGCGGGGGAAACAATGAGCAGTTCTTC.

There are many counts of this clonotype. The chain has TRBV5-4 and TRBJ2-5, with D unresolved. This CDR3 has 11 residues. Trimming left V 5 bases short and J 0 bases short, with 2 bases between. Germline CDR1 and CDR2: SGHNT and YYREEE (reference sequence). The CDR3 nucleotides are TGTGCCAGCAGGGACCAAGAGACCCAGTACTTC. Translating gives CASRDQETQYF.

This clonotype was picked up many times. This rearrangement joins TRBV2 to TRBJ1-6; the D gene is possibly TRBD1 (6 bases). Per germline, CDR1 SNHLY and CDR2 FYNNEI. V lost 3 bases, J lost 9 bases, and 12 bases lay in between. The CDR3 length is 14 residues. For the CDR3, the DNA is TGTGCCAGCAGTGATTTGGTGGGGGCTTCACCCCTCCACTTT. Its translation is CASSDLVGASPLHF. Drawing the rest from reference TRBV2 and TRBJ1-6, the complete variable domain is EPEVTQTPSHQVTQMGQEVILRCVPISNHLYFYWYRQILGQKVEFLVSFYNNEISEKSEIFDDQFSVERPDGSNFTLKIRSTKLEDSAMYFCASSDLVGASPLHFGNGTRLTVT.

This clonotype was counted a few times. The chain joins TRBV7-3 to TRBJ2-5; no reliable D call. CDR1 is SGHTA and CDR2 is FQGTGA in the germline V gene. V lost 3 bases and J 4 bases, leaving 9 bases between the germline ends. The length of the CDR3 is 13 residues. The DNA for the CDR3 is TGTGCCAGCAGCTTGTCCCCACGAGAGACCCAGTACTTC. As protein: CASSLSPRETQYF.

Many counts were recorded for this clonotype. A much larger clone lies a single base off, so this may be a read error. The chain couples TRBV7-2 to TRBJ2-5; no definite D call. V lost 1 base and J lost 6, with 3 bases in between. Germline values: CDR1 SGHTA, CDR2 FQGNSA. This CDR3 comprises 11 residues. The CDR3 coding sequence is TGTGCCAGCAGCTTAGAACAGACCCAGTACTTC. It is translated as CASSLEQTQYF. The full variable domain, in which reference TRBV7-2 and TRBJ2-5 provide the parts outside the CDR3, is GAGVSQSPSNKVTEKGKDVELRCDPISGHTALYWYRQSLGQGLEFLIYFQGNSAPDKSGLPSDRFSAERTGGSVSTLTIQRTQQEDSAVYLCASSLEQTQYFGPGTRLLVL.

This clonotype was seen repeatedly, ten times or more. This rearrangement joins TRBV6-2 or TRBV6-3 to TRBJ1-1, with D possibly TRBD1 on 5 matching bases. V was clipped by 5 bases and J by 6 bases, with 13 bases between them. CDR1 and CDR2 (germline): MNHEY, SVGEGT. This CDR3 has 13 amino acids. DNA of the CDR3: TGTGCCAGCAGTGCCGACGGAGGGGCTGAAGCTTTCTTT. Its translation is CASSADGGAEAFF.

This clonotype was seen more than once but under ten times. V usage is TRBV7-8 and J usage is TRBJ2-1; no firm D call. Per germline, CDR1 SGHVS and CDR2 FQNEAQ. Trimming shortened V by 2 bases and J by 5 bases, and 7 bases separated the two germline ends. CDR3 size: 13 residues. CDR3 in DNA: TGTGCCAGCAGCTTAAATAGGAACAATGAGCAGTTCTTC. Amino acid sequence: CASSLNRNNEQFF.

The rearrangement links TRBV20-1 to TRBJ2-1; 14 positions agree with TRBD2. The germline V gene encodes CDR1 DFQATT and CDR2 SNEGSKA (reference sequence). This CDR3 is built from 16 residues. V was clipped by 6 bases and J by 7 bases; unmatched bases: 11. CDR3 nucleotide sequence: TGCAGTGCAAACTCCGGGACTAGCGGGAGTAGGAATGAGCAGTTCTTC. Amino acid sequence: CSANSGTSGSRNEQFF.